Given below is one T cell receptor (beta chain) in context. This specimen belongs to a study of blood T cell repertoires in COVID-19. Study information: Whether acute or convalescent, the COVID-19 samples came from the United States, Italy and Spain. PBMCs, B-cell-depleted T cells, or T cells were the source of the cDNA or gDNA that made up the material.

Original processing notes: Estimation of nucleated cell counts relied on the amplification of reference gene primers. Repertoires were generated with immunoSEQ multiplex PCR, while TCRdb's copy carries only in-frame clones and drops some. That table gives V, J and clone size, and the DNA gave D and trimming. Of 150,000 to 200,000 clones in the sample, about 80% are singletons; the top ten hold around 6.9%. CDR3 size: 15 residues. V gave up 0 bases and J gave up 0 bases, with 6 bases separating them. CDR1 ENHRY and CDR2 SYGVKD come from the germline V gene. The receptor was isolated from a man aged 55 to 70 with acute or convalescent COVID-19. This rearrangement joins TRBV10-3 to TRBJ1-3; D remains unclear. The sequenced sample was peripheral blood. The CDR3 coding sequence is TGTGCCATCAGTGAGTCCAGGTCCTCTGGAAACACCATATATTTT. Translated: CAISESRSSGNTIYF.